The T cell receptor beta chain described here comes from a study of blood T cells in healthy people across ages. Overall study: Template switching captured about one barcoded beta molecule per two T cells. The study, taken as a whole, reports: Diversity estimated from one million T cells was considered an underestimate.

PCR was performed a second time for about 7 to 11 cycles using a sample-barcoded 5' primer and a J-beta primer mix. Via MiXCR, TCRdb re-called the 5' RACE reads, giving one row per CDR3 protein. The sample consists of some 930,000 distinct CDR3 sequences, about 28% of them appearing once. The germline gives CDR1 SEHNR, CDR2 FQNEAQ (reference sequence). Between the trimmed V and J ends, which lost 5 bases and 1 base, there was a span of 30 bases. The CDR3 runs 22 residues. This clonotype appeared many times. The target antigen is unknown. The sample was also linked to a second study, of T cells of mothers and their children.

Material for sequencing was blood. The J gene is TRBJ2-6, the V gene TRBV7-9; a weak D match, TRBD1 (5 bases). This clonotype was obtained from a middle-aged woman in good health. DNA for the CDR3: TGTGCCAGCAGCGTGGGAATGACAGTTATTCAGCTCCGCGATTCTGGGGCCAACGTCCTGACTTTC. It translates to CASSVGMTVIQLRDSGANVLTF.